This T cell receptor (beta chain) is from a study of cytomegalovirus exposure and HLA in healthy donors. Healthy donors of bone marrow made up the group. Germline lookup yields CDR1 SGHTA and CDR2 FQGNSA. This CDR3 comprises 14 residues. Trimming cost V 5 bases and J 3 bases, with 14 bases left between them. PCR primers comprised 60 Vbeta and 13 Jbeta primers. Sequenced by immunoSEQ multiplex PCR; TCRdb stores in-frame clones only, minus some. The table has about 160,000 clones, around 77% seen once. Sequencing was performed on PBMCs. The rearrangement uses TRBV7-2 and TRBJ2-7, with D perhaps matching TRBD1 (7 bases). This clonotype was obtained from a woman aged 25 to 39 in good health and CMV-seronegative. The CDR3 bases are TGTGCCAGCAGCCGATCAGGGGGGATCTACGAGCAGTACTTC. Encoded protein: CASSRSGGIYEQYF.